These 15 T cell receptor beta chains were all obtained from the same sample, sequenced in a study of cytomegalovirus exposure and HLA in healthy donors. A multiplex PCR was run with 60 Vbeta primers and 13 Jbeta primers. Profiled with immunoSEQ multiplex PCR; TCRdb holds only in-frame clones, not every one. Listed are about 130,000 clones; roughly 2% falls within the top ten. The sample comprised PBMCs. The receptors originated from a woman aged 60-70 years in good health and CMV-seronegative.

This clone is labeled medium-sized based on frequency. The chain is built from TRBV6-1 and TRBJ1-4, with a tentative D call TRBD1 (6 bases). With 2 bases removed from V and 5 bases from J, the gap between germline ends came to 12 bases. The CDR3 runs to 15 residues. Germline CDR1 reads MNHNS; CDR2 reads SASEGT. CDR3 bases: TGTGCCAGCAGTGAAACGGCGGGGGCCAATGAAAAACTGTTTTTT. As protein: CASSETAGANEKLFF.

The rearrangement links TRBV7-6 to TRBJ2-1; D unclear. The V end lost 2 bases, the J end lost 0 bases, and 5 bases lay between the germline ends. The CDR3 totals 14 residues. CDR1 SGHVS and CDR2 FNYEAQ come from the germline V gene. In DNA form, the CDR3 reads TGTGCCAGCAGCTTATACGGCTCCTACAATGAGCAGTTCTTC. Amino acids: CASSLYGSYNEQFF.

V usage is TRBV6-6 and J usage is TRBJ1-1; D may be TRBD1 (5 bases). V gave up 4 bases and J gave up 2 bases, with 5 bases separating them. CDR3 length: 12 residues. The germline CDR1 and CDR2 sequences are MNHNY and SVGAGI (reference sequence). The CDR3 DNA reads TGTGCCAGCAGTTGGACAAACACTGAAGCTTTCTTT. This codes for CASSWTNTEAFF.

The chain carries TRBV19 and TRBJ1-2; 9 bases map to TRBD1. From germline, CDR1 is LNHDA and CDR2 SQIVND (reference sequence). The CDR3 is 15 residues long. V gave up 2 bases and J gave up 8 bases; unmatched junction bases: 9. The CDR3 protein is CASSITNRGRRGYTF. The CDR3 coding sequence is TGTGCCAGTAGTATAACAAACAGGGGGCGCAGGGGCTACACCTTC.

The gene calls are TRBV6-6 and TRBJ1-1; 7 bases match TRBD1. The CDR3 totals 14 residues. The trim removed 4 bases at V and 6 bases at J, leaving 8 bases unmatched. Per germline, CDR1 MNHNY and CDR2 SVGAGI (reference sequence). The CDR3 nucleotides read TGTGCCAGCAGTTCCGAGACAGGGCTGGCTGAAGCTTTCTTT. This encodes CASSSETGLAEAFF.

This chain uses TRBV2 with TRBJ2-7; TRBD1 matches at 7 bases. The germline gives CDR1 SNHLY, CDR2 FYNNEI. The junction had 9 bases not matched to a gene; V was cut back by 3 bases and J by 10 bases. The CDR3 totals 13 residues. CDR3 sequence reads: CASSDSLTGSQYF. CDR3 DNA sequence: TGTGCCAGCAGTGATAGCTTGACAGGGTCCCAGTACTTC.

The chain joins TRBV20-1 to TRBJ1-4, with unresolved D. Per germline, CDR1 DFQATT and CDR2 SNEGSKA (reference sequence). The CDR3 runs to 11 residues. V gave up 5 bases and J gave up 7 bases, with 8 bases separating them. CDR3 region: CSASKSEKLFF. CDR3 nucleotide sequence: TGCAGTGCTTCTAAAAGTGAAAAACTGTTTTTT.

With regard to this clone: Germline and junction disagree at one end, which may indicate a read error. The chain combines TRBV7-7 with TRBJ2-5; unclear D gene. The CDR3 runs 14 residues. CDR1 and CDR2 (germline): SSHAT, FNYEAQ (reference sequence). CDR3 loop: CASSLNARQETQYF. As DNA, the CDR3 is TGTGCTAGCAGCTTAAATGCCAGGCAAGAGACCCAGTACTTC.

The V and J genes are TRBV10-3 and TRBJ1-2, with D tentatively TRBD1 (6 bases). The CDR3 covers 13 residues. V lost 6 bases and J lost 1, with 9 bases in between. Germline CDR1 reads ENHRY; CDR2 reads SYGVKD. CDR3 loop: CAIRDSRNYGYTF. The CDR3 region has the DNA TGTGCCATCAGGGACAGCCGTAACTATGGCTACACCTTC.

The chain carries TRBV11-2 and TRBJ2-1, with 11 bases that match TRBD2. The CDR3 loop spans 16 amino acids. Germline V CDR1 and CDR2: SGHAT, FQNNGV. V lost 4 bases and J lost 7; bases outside the gene matches: 9. CDR3 residues: CASSSVAGGVRNEQFF. The CDR3 bases are TGTGCCAGCAGCTCCGTAGCGGGAGGGGTCCGAAATGAGCAGTTCTTC.

The V and J genes are TRBV7-3 and TRBJ2-4; 8 nucleotides line up with TRBD2. The CDR3 loop spans 14 amino acids. Germline CDR1 reads SGHTA; CDR2 reads FQGTGA. J gave up 4 bases and V 5 bases, and 4 bases lay outside the gene matches. CDR3 loop: CASSERGQKNIQYF. The CDR3 bases are TGTGCCAGCAGCGAGCGGGGGCAGAAAAACATTCAGTACTTC.

This chain joins TRBV6-1 and TRBJ1-2; 7 bases are shared with TRBD1. After removal of 6 bases from V and 8 bases from J, the junction contained 15 bases not matched to a gene. The CDR3 totals 15 residues. CDR1 and CDR2 from the germline V gene are MNHNS and SASEGT. CDR3 nucleotide sequence: TGTGCCAGCAGATTGACTAAGGACAGGCCTCTAGGCTACACCTTC. This encodes CASRLTKDRPLGYTF.

The V call is TRBV6-4, the J call TRBJ1-1, with TRBD1 identical over 12 bases. The ends lost 6 bases at V and 5 bases at J; junction bases unmatched: 10. Germline-derived CDR1 and CDR2 are MRHNA and SNTAGT. The CDR3 consists of 16 residues. DNA for the CDR3: TGTGCCAGCAGCCAAGGGACAGGGGGCCTCGTGACTGAAGCTTTCTTT. It translates to CASSQGTGGLVTEAFF.

This rearrangement joins TRBV28 to TRBJ1-3; no reliable D call. Germline V lookup: CDR1 MDHEN, CDR2 SYDVKM. V was shortened by 8 bases and J by 4 bases, with 15 bases between the two germline ends. The CDR3 is 14 amino acids. The CDR3 region has the DNA TGTGCCAGCGGAAGTCGACCGGAGGGAAACACCATATATTTT. Residues: CASGSRPEGNTIYF.

The chain couples TRBV27 to TRBJ2-2; D uncertain. Germline V gene data show CDR1 as MNHEY and CDR2 as SMNVEV (reference sequence). CDR3 size: 13 residues. V was clipped by 1 base and J by 9 bases, with 9 bases between them. CDR3 in amino acids: CASSLWPGRELFF. CDR3 in DNA: TGTGCCAGCAGTTTATGGCCGGGTAGGGAGCTGTTTTTT.